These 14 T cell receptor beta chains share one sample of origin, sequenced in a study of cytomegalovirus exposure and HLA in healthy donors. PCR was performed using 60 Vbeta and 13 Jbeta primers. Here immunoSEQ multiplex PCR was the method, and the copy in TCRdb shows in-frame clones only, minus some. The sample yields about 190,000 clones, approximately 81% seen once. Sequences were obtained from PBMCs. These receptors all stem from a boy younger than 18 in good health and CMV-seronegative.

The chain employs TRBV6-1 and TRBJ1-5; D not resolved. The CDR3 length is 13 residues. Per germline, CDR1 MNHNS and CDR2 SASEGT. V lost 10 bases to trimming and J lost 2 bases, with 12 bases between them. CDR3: CAIRPGGNQPQHF. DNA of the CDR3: TGTGCCATCAGACCCGGGGGCAATCAGCCCCAGCATTTT.

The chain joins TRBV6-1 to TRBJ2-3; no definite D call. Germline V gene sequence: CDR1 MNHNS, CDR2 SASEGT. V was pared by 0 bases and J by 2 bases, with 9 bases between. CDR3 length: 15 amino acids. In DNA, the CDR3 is TGTGCCAGCAGTGAAGCCGACGGGTTCACAGATACGCAGTATTTT. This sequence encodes CASSEADGFTDTQYF.

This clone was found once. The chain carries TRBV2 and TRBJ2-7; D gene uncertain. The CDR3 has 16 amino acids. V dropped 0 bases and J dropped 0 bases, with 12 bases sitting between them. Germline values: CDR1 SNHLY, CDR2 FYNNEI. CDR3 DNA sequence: TGTGCCAGCAGTGAAGCGCTTCGGTTTGCCTCCTACGAGCAGTACTTC. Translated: CASSEALRFASYEQYF.

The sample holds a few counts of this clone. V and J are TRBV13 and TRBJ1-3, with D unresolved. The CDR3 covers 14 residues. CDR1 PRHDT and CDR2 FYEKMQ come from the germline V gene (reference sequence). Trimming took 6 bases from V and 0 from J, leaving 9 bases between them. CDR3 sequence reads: CASRTINSGNTIYF. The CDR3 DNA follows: TGTGCCAGCAGGACTATTAACTCTGGAAACACCATATATTTT.

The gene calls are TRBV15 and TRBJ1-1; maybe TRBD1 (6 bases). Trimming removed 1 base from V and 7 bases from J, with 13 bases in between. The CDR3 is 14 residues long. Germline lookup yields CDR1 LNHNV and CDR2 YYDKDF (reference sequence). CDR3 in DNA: TGTGCCACCAGCAGAGTTACAGGGAGGGTTGAAGCTTTCTTT. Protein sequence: CATSRVTGRVEAFF. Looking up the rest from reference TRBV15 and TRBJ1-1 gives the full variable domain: DAMVIQNPRYQVTQFGKPVTLSCSQTLNHNVMYWYQQKSSQAPKLLFHYYDKDFNNEADTPDNFQSRRPNTSFCFLDIRSPGLGDTAMYLCATSRVTGRVEAFFGQGTRLTVV.

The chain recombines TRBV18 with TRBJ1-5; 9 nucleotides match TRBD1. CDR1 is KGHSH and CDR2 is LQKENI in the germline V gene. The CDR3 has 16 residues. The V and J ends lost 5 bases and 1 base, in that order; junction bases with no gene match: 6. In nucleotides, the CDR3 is TGTGCCAGCTCAAGCGAACAGGGGGCGAGCAATCAGCCCCAGCATTTT. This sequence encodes CASSSEQGASNQPQHF. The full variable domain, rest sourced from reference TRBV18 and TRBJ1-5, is NAGVMQNPRHLVRRRGQEARLRCSPMKGHSHVYWYRQLPEEGLKFMVYLQKENIIDESGMPKERFSAEFPKEGPSILRIQQVVRGDSAAYFCASSSEQGASNQPQHFGDGTRLSIL.

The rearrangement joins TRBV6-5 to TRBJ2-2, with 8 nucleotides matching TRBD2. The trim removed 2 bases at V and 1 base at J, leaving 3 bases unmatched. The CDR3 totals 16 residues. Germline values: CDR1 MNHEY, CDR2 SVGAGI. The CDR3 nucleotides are TGTGCCAGCAGTTACGAGCGGGGGAGGAACACCGGGGAGCTGTTTTTT. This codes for CASSYERGRNTGELFF.

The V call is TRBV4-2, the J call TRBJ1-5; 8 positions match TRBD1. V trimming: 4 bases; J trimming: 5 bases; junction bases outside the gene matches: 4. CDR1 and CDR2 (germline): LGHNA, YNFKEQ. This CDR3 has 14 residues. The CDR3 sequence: CASSLGQEDQPQHF. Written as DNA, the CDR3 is TGTGCCAGCAGCCTGGGACAGGAGGATCAGCCCCAGCATTTT.

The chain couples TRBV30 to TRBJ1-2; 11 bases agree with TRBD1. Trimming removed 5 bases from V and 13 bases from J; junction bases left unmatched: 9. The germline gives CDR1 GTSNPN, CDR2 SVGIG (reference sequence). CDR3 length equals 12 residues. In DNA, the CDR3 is TGTGCCTGGGGGGACAGGGGGAATGGTCTCACCTTC. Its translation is CAWGDRGNGLTF. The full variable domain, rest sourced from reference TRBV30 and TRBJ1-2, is SQTIHQWPATLVQPVGSPLSLECTVEGTSNPNLYWYRQAAGRGLQLLFYSVGIGQISSEVPQNLSASRPQDRQFILSSKKLLLSDSGFYLCAWGDRGNGLTFGSGTRLTVV.

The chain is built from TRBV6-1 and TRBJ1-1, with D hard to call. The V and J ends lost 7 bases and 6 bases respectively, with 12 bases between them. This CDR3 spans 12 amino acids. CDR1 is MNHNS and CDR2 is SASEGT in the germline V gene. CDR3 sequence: CASKFSVAEAFF. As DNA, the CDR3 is TGTGCCAGCAAATTCAGCGTAGCTGAAGCTTTCTTT.

The CDR3, as DNA: TGTGCCAGCAGCTCGGGACAGGGTAGCACCGGGGAGCTGTTTTTT. This codes for CASSSGQGSTGELFF. This chain connects TRBV7-3 to TRBJ2-2, with 9 bases identical to TRBD1. Per the germline V gene, CDR1 is SGHTA and CDR2 is FQGTGA. There are 15 residues in the CDR3. V trimming: 4 bases; J trimming: 4 bases; junction bases outside the gene matches: 4.

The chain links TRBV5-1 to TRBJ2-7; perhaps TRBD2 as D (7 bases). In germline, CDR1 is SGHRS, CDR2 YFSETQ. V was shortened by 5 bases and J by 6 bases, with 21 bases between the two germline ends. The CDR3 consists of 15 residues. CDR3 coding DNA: TGCGCCAGCAGGACACTGGGGGGGGCAGGGGTCGAGCAGTACTTC. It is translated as CASRTLGGAGVEQYF.

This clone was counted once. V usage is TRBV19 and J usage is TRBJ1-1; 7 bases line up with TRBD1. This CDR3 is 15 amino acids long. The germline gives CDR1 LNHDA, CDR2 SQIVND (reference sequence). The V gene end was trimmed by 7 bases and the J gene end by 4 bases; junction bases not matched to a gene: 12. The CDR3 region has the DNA TGTGCCAGTATCACAGGGGCAGGAAGTGTCACTGAAGCTTTCTTT. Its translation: CASITGAGSVTEAFF.

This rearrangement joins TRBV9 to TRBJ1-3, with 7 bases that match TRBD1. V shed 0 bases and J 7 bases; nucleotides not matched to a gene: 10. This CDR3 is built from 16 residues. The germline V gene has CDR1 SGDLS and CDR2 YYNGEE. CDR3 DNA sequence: TGTGCCAGCAGCGTAGCTTTGTCGCAGGGGGTGAACACCATATATTTT. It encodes CASSVALSQGVNTIYF. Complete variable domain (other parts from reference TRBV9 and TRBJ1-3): DSGVTQTPKHLITATGQRVTLRCSPRSGDLSVYWYQQSLDQGLQFLIQYYNGEERAKGNILERFSAQQFPDLHSELNLSSLELGDSALYFCASSVALSQGVNTIYFGEGSWLTVV.